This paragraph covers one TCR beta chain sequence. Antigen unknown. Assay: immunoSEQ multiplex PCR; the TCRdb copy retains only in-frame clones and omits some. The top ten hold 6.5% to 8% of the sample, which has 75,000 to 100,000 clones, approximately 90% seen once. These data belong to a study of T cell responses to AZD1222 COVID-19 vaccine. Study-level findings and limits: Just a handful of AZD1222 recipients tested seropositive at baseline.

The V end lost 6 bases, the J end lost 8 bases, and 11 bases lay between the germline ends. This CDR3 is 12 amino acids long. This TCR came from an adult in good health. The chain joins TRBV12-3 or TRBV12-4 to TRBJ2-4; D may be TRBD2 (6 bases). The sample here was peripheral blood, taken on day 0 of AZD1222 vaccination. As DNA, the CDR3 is TGTGCCAGCAGGGGACTGCCGGACATTCAGTACTTC. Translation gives CASRGLPDIQYF.